The 11 T cell receptor beta chains given below trace back to one sample, sequenced in a study of blood T cells in healthy people across ages. It was with a sample-barcoded 5' primer and a J-beta primer mix that a second PCR of roughly 6 to 12 cycles was run. TCRdb re-called the 5' RACE reads through MiXCR, storing one row per CDR3 protein. The table lists roughly 800,000 distinct CDR3 sequences, roughly 25% of them singletons. These same data were also listed under a study on T cells of mothers and their children.

The sequenced sample was blood. These receptors all stem from a boy younger than 18 in good health.

V is TRBV7-2 and J is TRBJ1-5, with 7 positions matching TRBD1. The V gene's germline CDR1 is SGHTA and CDR2 FQGNSA. CDR3 size: 15 residues. With 5 bases clipped from V and 1 base from J, the junction kept 5 bases outside the gene matches. CDR3 loop: CASSPRQGSNQPQHF. CDR3 bases: TGTGCCAGCAGCCCTCGACAGGGCAGCAATCAGCCCCAGCATTTT.

This rearrangement joins TRBV7-2 to TRBJ2-2; 9 bases agree with TRBD2. The CDR3 is made up of 16 amino acids. Looked up from germline, CDR1 is SGHTA and CDR2 is FQGNSA. V was clipped by 1 base and J by 4 bases; unmatched bases: 4. The CDR3, as DNA: TGTGCCAGCAGCTTAGACGGCGGGGGGGTCACCGGGGAGCTGTTTTTT. This translates into CASSLDGGGVTGELFF.

This clonotype was observed many times. The rearrangement joins TRBV20-1 to TRBJ2-5; 10 nucleotides align to TRBD2. V was clipped by 6 bases and J by 4 bases; unmatched bases: 5. The CDR3 is 13 amino acids. Germline-derived CDR1 and CDR2 are DFQATT and SNEGSKA (reference sequence). The CDR3, as DNA: TGCAGTGCAAAACTAGCGGGGATAGAGACCCAGTACTTC. This translates into CSAKLAGIETQYF.

Notes on this clonotype: Germline is not matched at one junction end, which may reflect a read error. V usage is TRBV10-3 and J usage is TRBJ2-1, with D perhaps matching TRBD1 or TRBD2 (5 bases each). The germline CDR1 and CDR2 sequences are ENHRY and SYGVKD. The CDR3 extends over 15 amino acids. CDR3 region: CAISRQSSSHNEQFF. The CDR3 DNA reads as TGTGCCATCAGCCGACAGTCTAGCTCCCACAATGAGCAGTTCTTC.

This clonotype was seen more than once but under ten times. V usage is TRBV28 and J usage is TRBJ1-4; 8 bases align to TRBD1. Germline CDR1 is MDHEN and CDR2 is SYDVKM. This CDR3 is built from 14 residues. The ends lost 4 bases at V and 11 bases at J; junction bases unmatched: 9. The CDR3 region is CASSSRDRRWKLFF. The CDR3, as DNA: TGTGCCAGCAGTTCCCGGGACAGGCGTTGGAAACTGTTTTTT. The full variable domain, in which reference TRBV28 and TRBJ1-4 provide the parts outside the CDR3, is DVKVTQSSRYLVKRTGEKVFLECVQDMDHENMFWYRQDPGLGLRLIYFSYDVKMKEKGDIPEGYSVSREKKERFSLILESASTNQTSMYLCASSSRDRRWKLFFGSGTQLSVL.

The CDR3 is CASSEAGGSLYEQYF. The DNA for the CDR3 is TGTGCCAGCAGTGAAGCGGGAGGATCACTTTACGAGCAGTACTTC. The genes are TRBV6-1 and TRBJ2-7; D is perhaps TRBD2 (6 bases). The CDR3 consists of 15 residues. The V and J ends lost 0 bases and 4 bases respectively, with 13 bases between them. Looked up from germline, CDR1 is MNHNS and CDR2 is SASEGT.

The chain joins TRBV11-1 to TRBJ1-3; no definite D call. V gave up 7 bases and J gave up 5 bases, with 18 bases separating them. The length of the CDR3 is 15 residues. The germline gives CDR1 SGHAT, CDR2 FQDESV (reference sequence). The CDR3 is CASTRGAASRNTIYF. The CDR3 DNA follows: TGTGCCAGCACCCGCGGAGCAGCTTCCCGAAACACCATATATTTT.

This clonotype was detected ten times or more. The chain employs TRBV6-4 and TRBJ2-1; no reliable D call. Per the germline V gene, CDR1 is MRHNA and CDR2 is SNTAGT. The V and J ends lost 6 bases and 5 bases respectively, with 11 bases between them. The length of the CDR3 is 13 residues. The CDR3 bases are TGTGCCAGCAGCCCAGCCCCGAACAATGAGCAGTTCTTC. Amino acid sequence: CASSPAPNNEQFF.

This clonotype has just a few counts. The chain recombines TRBV6-5 with TRBJ1-5; a weak D match, TRBD1 (5 bases). The V end was cut by 1 base, the J end by 2 bases, with 15 bases between. Germline-derived CDR1 and CDR2 are MNHEY and SVGAGI. The CDR3 consists of 17 residues. CDR3: CASSYLIGERGNQPQHF. CDR3 sequence (DNA): TGTGCCAGCAGTTACTTAATAGGGGAGAGAGGCAATCAGCCCCAGCATTTT.

The V gene is TRBV9, the J gene TRBJ2-2, with D possibly TRBD2 on 5 matching bases. Trimming left V 2 bases short and J 4 bases short, with 9 bases between. The CDR3 sequence is 14 residues long. The germline V gene has CDR1 SGDLS and CDR2 YYNGEE. CDR3 sequence: CASSVRGSTGELFF. CDR3 DNA: TGTGCCAGCAGCGTTCGGGGATCCACCGGGGAGCTGTTTTTT.

This clonotype has only a few counts. J is TRBJ2-1 and V is TRBV28; possible D gene TRBD1, 6 bases. The CDR3 covers 12 residues. Per germline, CDR1 MDHEN and CDR2 SYDVKM. V lost 5 bases and J lost 12, with 14 bases in between. DNA of the CDR3: TGTGCCAGCAGTGAGAAGGGGGAAAGGCAGTTCTTC. Translation: CASSEKGERQFF.